This TCR delta chain was documented in a study of γδ T cells in repeated Plasmodium falciparum infection. Findings and caveats of the study: Repeated controlled infections reportedly drove waves of new clonotype selection in Vdelta2-negative, mostly Vdelta1+, gammadelta repertoires.

Vgamma9/Vdelta2+ and Vdelta2-negative gammadelta T cells were flow-sorted from PBMC for bulk sequencing. TCRdb used CATT to re-call clones from the multiplex PCR reads. The sample contains 50,000 to 55,000 delta-chain clones, 1.9% of which appear only once. This CDR3 contains 20 residues. Germline-derived CDR1 and CDR2 are TSWWSYY and QGS. As to this clone: Its antigen remains unknown. TCRdb has a much larger clone's protein, which differs at residue 18 from the translation of this DNA, likely because of a read error; what is shown is the protein translated from the DNA.

The V gene reported is TRDV1; the J gene is uncalled; TRDD3, the D gene given by the table, was not confirmed from the DNA. This sequence originates from a pool of human donors (malaria-infected and uninfected, not separated). The sample taken for sequencing was gamma-delta T cells from blood. CDR3 nucleotide sequence: TGTGCTCTTGGGGAACTTCAGGTCCGGGGATGCCCCTATTACACCGATAAATTCATCTTT. It is translated as CALGELQVRGCPYYTDKFIF.